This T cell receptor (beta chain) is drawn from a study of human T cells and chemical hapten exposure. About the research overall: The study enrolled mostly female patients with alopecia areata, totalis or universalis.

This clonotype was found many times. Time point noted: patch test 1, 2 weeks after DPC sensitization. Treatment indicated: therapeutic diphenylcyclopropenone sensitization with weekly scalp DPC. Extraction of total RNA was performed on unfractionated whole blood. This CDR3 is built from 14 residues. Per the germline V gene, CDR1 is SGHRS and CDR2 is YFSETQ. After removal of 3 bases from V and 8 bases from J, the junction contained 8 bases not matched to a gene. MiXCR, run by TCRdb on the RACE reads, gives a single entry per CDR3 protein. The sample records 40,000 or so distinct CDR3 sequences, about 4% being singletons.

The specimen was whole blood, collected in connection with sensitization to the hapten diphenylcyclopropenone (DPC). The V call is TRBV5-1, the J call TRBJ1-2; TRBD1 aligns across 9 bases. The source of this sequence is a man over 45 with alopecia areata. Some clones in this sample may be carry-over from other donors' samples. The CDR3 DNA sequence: TGCGCCAGCAGCTCCCGCGGGACAGGGAACGGCTACACCTTC. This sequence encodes CASSSRGTGNGYTF. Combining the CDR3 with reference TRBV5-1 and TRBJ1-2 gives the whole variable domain KAGVTQTPRYLIKTRGQQVTLSCSPISGHRSVSWYQQTPGQGLQFLFEYFSETQRNKGNFPGRFSGRQFSNSRSEMNVSTLELGDSALYLCASSSRGTGNGYTFGSGTRLTVV.